Listed below are T cell receptor beta chains from one sample, sequenced in a study of OX40 agonist ivuxolimab in advanced cancers. Method: immunoSEQ multiplex PCR; TCRdb's copy keeps in-frame clones and lacks some. The sample includes 65,000 to 95,000 clones, over 75% of them seen just once. The source material was CD4+ or CD8+ T cells sorted from blood, sampled in a trial of the OX40 agonist ivuxolimab. All receptors come from an adult with an advanced solid tumor such as melanoma, head and neck, liver or kidney cancer. CDR3s include the opening cysteine and the closing phenylalanine or tryptophan. The D gene is left open where the match is weak. Size is omitted from some rows. Given values are once, few, many or a class for expanded clones.

TRBV5-6,TRBJ2-3,.,.,CASSQGSSSTDTQYF,TGTGCCAGCAGCCAGGGAAGCTCTAGCACAGATACGCAGTATTTT
TRBV6-1,TRBJ1-1,.,.,CASSPGVMNTEAFF,TGTGCCAGCAGCCCAGGAGTTATGAACACTGAAGCTTTCTTT
TRBV5-1,TRBJ2-1,TRBD1,.,CASSLQAGGSNEQFF,TGCGCCAGCAGCTTGCAGGCAGGGGGAAGCAATGAGCAGTTCTTC
TRBV11-2,TRBJ2-2,.,.,CASSLGSGGRGELFF,TGTGCCAGCAGCTTAGGAAGCGGAGGTCGAGGGGAGCTGTTTTTT
TRBV6-5,TRBJ1-5,.,.,CASSKDSNQPQHF,TGTGCTAGCAGTAAGGACAGCAATCAGCCCCAGCATTTT
TRBV28,TRBJ1-2,.,.,CASSFKGYGYTF,TGTGCCAGCAGTTTTAAGGGGTATGGCTACACCTTC
TRBV6-5,TRBJ1-1,.,.,CATKGGAEAFF,TGTGCCACAAAGGGGGGGGCTGAAGCTTTCTTT
TRBV19,TRBJ2-2,.,.,CASIGGRGSSPGELFF,TGTGCCAGTATCGGGGGGCGCGGGTCATCCCCCGGGGAGCTGTTTTTT
TRBV5-1,TRBJ1-6,TRBD1,few,CASSQGQGANSPLHF,TGCGCCAGCAGCCAGGGACAGGGGGCCAATTCACCCCTCCACTTT
TRBV6-5,TRBJ1-4,.,.,CASSYSGTPNEKLFF,TGTGCCAGCAGTTACTCCGGGACACCTAATGAAAAACTGTTTTTT
TRBV28,TRBJ2-4,.,once,CASSGRFKGIQYF,TGTGCCAGCAGTGGACGCTTTAAAGGGATTCAGTACTTC
TRBV11-1,TRBJ2-1,.,.,CASSSDQGTYNEQFF,TGTGCCAGCAGCTCCGACCAGGGAACCTACAATGAGCAGTTCTTC
TRBV28,TRBJ1-6,.,.,CASSYGGGLGNSPLHF,TGTGCCAGCAGTTACGGAGGAGGCCTCGGGAATTCACCCCTCCACTTT
TRBV7-3,TRBJ2-1,TRBD2,.,CASSLRLAGGAEQFF,TGTGCCAGCAGCTTAAGGCTAGCGGGAGGAGCTGAGCAGTTCTTC
TRBV30,TRBJ1-1,.,few,CAWSVQGYAEAFF,TGTGCCTGGAGTGTGCAGGGCTATGCTGAAGCTTTCTTT
TRBV30,TRBJ1-2,.,.,CAWSAQGRGFYGYTF,TGTGCCTGGAGCGCCCAGGGCAGGGGATTTTATGGCTACACCTTC
TRBV7-9,TRBJ2-1,.,.,CASSLQTGDEQFF,TGTGCCAGCAGCTTACAGACTGGGGATGAGCAGTTCTTC
TRBV10-3,TRBJ2-6,.,.,CAISESRGGANVLTF,TGTGCCATCAGTGAGTCGAGGGGTGGGGCCAACGTCCTGACTTTC
TRBV10-1,TRBJ2-2,.,once,CASSDSNTGELFF,TGCGCCAGCAGTGACTCGAACACCGGGGAGCTGTTTTTT
TRBV10-3,TRBJ2-3,.,.,CAISGGEEEGHTDTQYF,TGTGCCATCAGTGGGGGGGAAGAGGAGGGCCATACAGATACGCAGTATTTT
TRBV28,TRBJ2-1,TRBD2,once,CASSTWTSGSANEQFF,TGTGCCAGCAGTACATGGACTAGCGGGAGTGCAAATGAGCAGTTCTTC
TRBV18,TRBJ1-2,TRBD1,.,CASSPWDRGSYGYTF,TGTGCCAGCTCACCGTGGGACAGGGGGTCTTATGGCTACACCTTC
TRBV5-1,TRBJ2-7,.,.,CASSLRASYEQYF,TGCGCCAGCAGCTTGCGCGCCAGCTACGAGCAGTACTTC
TRBV29-1,TRBJ1-1,.,.,CSVVRTQMNTEAFF,TGCAGCGTTGTGCGGACACAAATGAACACTGAAGCTTTCTTT
TRBV6-1,TRBJ1-4,.,.,CASSDHTPSTTGFNEKLFF,TGTGCCAGCAGTGACCACACACCCAGCACAACAGGGTTTAATGAAAAACTGTTTTTT
TRBV28,TRBJ2-3,.,.,CASRAGDTQYF,TGTGCCAGCAGGGCGGGCGATACGCAGTATTTT
TRBV10-3,TRBJ1-2,.,.,CAISENRETGYTF,TGTGCCATCAGTGAGAACCGGGAGACGGGCTACACCTTC
TRBV19,TRBJ2-3,.,.,CASSIWASLTDTQYF,TGTGCCAGTAGTATTTGGGCTAGCCTCACAGATACGCAGTATTTT